This TCR beta chain is drawn from a study of T cell changes during pregnancy in multiple sclerosis. The repertoire was sequenced with immunoSEQ multiplex PCR; TCRdb's copy has only in-frame clones and lacks some. Here the sample spans about 77,000 clones, 75% to 90% being singletons. The CDR3 has 17 residues. J lost 6 bases, V lost 2 bases, and 14 bases had no gene match. Germline V gene lookup returns CDR1 SGHRS and CDR2 YFSETQ. Here the sequenced sample was peripheral blood, taken before pregnancy. V gene TRBV5-1 combines with J gene TRBJ1-2, with TRBD1 matching 9 bases. The receptor was derived from a female donor with multiple sclerosis, enrolled in a pregnancy study. CDR3 loop: CASSFGLTGTGTHGYTF. The CDR3 nucleotides read TGCGCCAGCAGCTTCGGGCTAACCGGGACAGGGACCCATGGCTACACCTTC.